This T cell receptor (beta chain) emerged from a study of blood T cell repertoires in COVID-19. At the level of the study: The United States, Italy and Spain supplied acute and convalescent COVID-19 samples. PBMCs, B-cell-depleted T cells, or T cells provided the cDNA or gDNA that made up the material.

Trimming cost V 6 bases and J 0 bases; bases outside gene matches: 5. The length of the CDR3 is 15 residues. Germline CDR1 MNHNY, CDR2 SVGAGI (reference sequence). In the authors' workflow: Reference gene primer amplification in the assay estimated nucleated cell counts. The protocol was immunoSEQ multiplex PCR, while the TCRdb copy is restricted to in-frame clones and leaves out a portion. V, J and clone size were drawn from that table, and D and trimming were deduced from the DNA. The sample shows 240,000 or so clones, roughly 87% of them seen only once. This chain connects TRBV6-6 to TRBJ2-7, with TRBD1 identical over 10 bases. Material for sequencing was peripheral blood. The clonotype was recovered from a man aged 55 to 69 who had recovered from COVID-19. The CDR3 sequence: CASSRTGGSSYEQYF. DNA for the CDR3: TGTGCCAGCAGCAGGACAGGGGGAAGCTCCTACGAGCAGTACTTC.